This T cell receptor beta chain was recovered during a study of OX40 agonist ivuxolimab in advanced cancers. With regard to the full study: Ivuxolimab, which targeted the costimulatory receptor OX40 (CD134), was an agonistic, fully human IgG2 monoclonal antibody. Intravenous ivuxolimab was administered to patients every 2 weeks at six dose levels: 0.01, 0.1, 0.3, 1.5, 3 and 10 mg/kg. Among the roughly 50 dose-escalation patients, roughly 20 had hepatocellular carcinoma, approximately 15 melanoma, 9 renal cell carcinoma and 9 head and neck cancer. In the dose-escalation cohort, 65% to 90% of patients were male, and the mean age was about 55 years, with a range of roughly 20 to 85. Prior anti-PD-1, anti-PD-L1 or anti-CTLA-4 therapy was permitted, and checkpoint inhibitors had been received by approximately 39% of dose-escalation patients. Three dose-escalation patients achieved partial responses, one with hepatocellular carcinoma and two with cutaneous melanoma. The point of sequencing TCRbeta in the periphery was to test whether ivuxolimab changed TCR sequence diversity and drove clonal T-cell expansion. The paper describes the monotherapy dose-escalation part (N of about 55 patients) of the phase I trial of ivuxolimab.

With regard to this clone: Its binding antigen is unknown. Base qualities were left out, and no much larger clone turns up one base away.

Patients with autoimmune disease history or receiving systemic immunosuppression were excluded from the trial. Peripheral blood for TCR sequencing was drawn from every dose cohort at baseline, at cycle 4 day 1 and at cycle 7 day 1. Samples were obtained from an open-label, multicenter, first-in-human phase I dose-escalation trial of ivuxolimab. The trial enrolled adults with locally advanced or metastatic head and neck squamous cell, hepatocellular, melanoma or renal cell carcinoma. Before TCR sequencing, CD4+ T cells and CD8+ T cells from peripheral blood were sorted into separate populations. Overall results and qualifications from the work: Antigen specificity was not determined for the clonally expanded peripheral T cells. At doses from 0.1 to 3.0 mg/kg, clonal expansion was seen in both CD4+ and CD8+ blood T cells between baseline and week 6. Low levels of normalized T-cell clonal expansion were also seen in some patients who did not respond. In the 0.1-3.0 mg/kg groups, partial responders had among the lowest normalized peripheral clonal expansion, particularly in CD8+ T cells. On average, CD8+ T cells showed more expanded clones than CD4+ T cells after ivuxolimab.

Trimming leaves V shorter by 1 base and J shorter by 3 bases, with the junction holding 20 bases beyond the gene matches. Taken from the germline V gene, the CDR1 and CDR2 loops are SGHVS and FNYEAQ. Reading from cysteine to phenylalanine, the CDR3 counts 20 amino acids. Just the 60-base CDR3 DNA is kept, in frame starting at base 1. Genomic DNA was extracted from sorted cells for sequencing of the TCRbeta CDR3 region. The immunoSEQ Assay was used to sequence the TCRbeta CDR3 regions. TCRdb obtained this table from immuneACCESS and retained in-frame rearrangements with V and J assigned. These tables miss some clones; where compared with another copy, unresolved V genes account for less than half of the shortfall, and the remainder is unexplained. The sample table holds tens of thousands of clones, of which approximately 92% were seen once. The ten largest clones represent approximately 7.7% of the sample.

The TCR was taken from an adult with an advanced solid tumor such as melanoma, head and neck, liver or kidney cancer. The chain is assembled from TRBV7-6 and TRBJ2-7; the junction holds 8 bases that match TRBD2. Material: CD4+ or CD8+ T cells sorted from blood, obtained in a trial of the OX40 agonist ivuxolimab. The nucleotides are TGTGCCAGCAGCTTAGTACCTCGGGCGGGAGGAGGGGCAGCTAGCTACGAGCAGTACTTC. It translates to CASSLVPRAGGGAASYEQYF.